These 14 T cell receptor beta chains were sequenced from one sample in a study of blood T cell repertoires in COVID-19 (TCRdb year 2020). Library method: the immunoSEQ multiplex PCR assay. Here the immuneACCESS table is served through TCRdb, limited to in-frame sequences with V and J called. Missing clones are a known gap in these copies; in checked studies unresolved V genes cover under half, and the rest lacks a known reason. Present in this sample are a few hundred thousand clones, roughly 84% of which were seen just once. In total, the top ten clones hold approximately 0.93% of the sample. Sequenced: PBMCs or T cells enriched from blood (not recorded which). The receptors derive from a woman in her thirties who had recovered from COVID-19.

The chain uses TRBV6-2 or TRBV6-3 and TRBJ2-7; possibly TRBD1 for D (5 bases). This CDR3 contains 16 residues. CDR1 MNHEY and CDR2 SVGEGT come from the germline V gene. V lost 2 bases to trimming and J lost 3 bases, with 17 bases between them. In nucleotides, the CDR3 is TGTGCCAGCAGTTACGATCCCCAGGGTTCCCTCTACGAGCAGTACTTC. Amino acid sequence: CASSYDPQGSLYEQYF.

This clone was found a few times. V and J are TRBV7-9 and TRBJ2-7; D is perhaps TRBD1 (6 bases). The CDR3 totals 17 residues. V was pared by 4 bases and J by 4 bases, with 23 bases between. The germline gives CDR1 SEHNR, CDR2 FQNEAQ (reference sequence). CDR3 in amino acids: CASSSTLRGSLGYEQYF. DNA of the CDR3: TGTGCCAGCAGCTCGACCCTTAGGGGGTCGCTCGGTTACGAGCAGTACTTC. Drawing the rest from reference TRBV7-9 and TRBJ2-7, the complete variable domain is DTGVSQNPRHKITKRGQNVTFRCDPISEHNRLYWYRQTLGQGPEFLTYFQNEAQLEKSRLLSDRFSAERPKGSFSTLEIQRTEQGDSAMYLCASSSTLRGSLGYEQYFGPGTRLTVT.

This clone appeared many times. J is TRBJ2-1 and V is TRBV14, with a weak D call TRBD2 (6 bases). The CDR3 length is 14 residues. Trimming cost V 1 base and J 2 bases, with 6 bases left between them. Germline assignment: CDR1 SGHDN and CDR2 FVKESK. The CDR3 spells CASSQGLAYNEQFF. In DNA, the CDR3 is TGTGCCAGCAGCCAAGGACTAGCCTACAATGAGCAGTTCTTC.

The chain couples TRBV2 to TRBJ2-1, with 7 bases matching TRBD1. Looked up from germline, CDR1 is SNHLY and CDR2 is FYNNEI. This CDR3 is built from 13 residues. Unmatched junction bases numbered 4, after V lost 6 bases and J lost 5 bases. In DNA form, the CDR3 reads TGTGCCAGCAGGTGGGACAGTAACAATGAGCAGTTCTTC. Encoded protein: CASRWDSNNEQFF.

This clone was counted a single time. The J gene is TRBJ1-1, the V gene TRBV3-1 (or the pseudogene TRBV3-2); D is undetermined. Trimming stripped 6 bases from V and 2 bases from J, with 7 bases between. The CDR3 sequence is 12 residues long. The germline CDR1 and CDR2 sequences are LGHDT and YNNKEL (reference sequence). CDR3 loop: CASSRANTEAFF. The DNA of the CDR3 is TGTGCCAGCAGTAGAGCTAACACTGAAGCTTTCTTT.

The chain recombines TRBV3-1 (or the pseudogene TRBV3-2) with TRBJ2-7; tentative D call: TRBD1 (5 bases). CDR1 LGHDT and CDR2 YNNKEL come from the germline V gene (reference sequence). Trimming pared 1 base from V and 6 bases from J, leaving 13 bases between. The CDR3 is 14 residues long. CDR3 residues: CASSQALRESEQYF. DNA for the CDR3: TGTGCCAGCAGCCAAGCTCTCAGGGAAAGCGAGCAGTACTTC.

The chain carries TRBV10-1 and TRBJ2-1; 10 bases are shared with TRBD2. The CDR3 has 18 residues. After removal of 2 bases from V and 5 bases from J, the junction contained 12 bases not matched to a gene. Per the germline V gene, CDR1 is WNHNN and CDR2 is SYGVQD (reference sequence). CDR3 in amino acids: CASSETGVAGGPHNEQFF. The CDR3 bases are TGCGCCAGCAGTGAGACAGGCGTAGCGGGGGGCCCCCACAATGAGCAGTTCTTC.

This chain uses TRBV12-5 with TRBJ2-3; 11 nucleotides align to TRBD2. The CDR3 spans 15 residues. V lost 2 bases, J lost 5 bases, and 3 bases stayed unmatched. Germline CDR1 is LGHNT and CDR2 is FRNRAP. The CDR3 loop is CASGLTSGGLDTQYF. CDR3 coding DNA: TGTGCTAGTGGTTTGACTAGCGGGGGTTTAGATACGCAGTATTTT.

This sequence joins TRBV5-7 and TRBJ1-5; the match to TRBD1 covers 11 bases. TRBV5-7 is designated an ORF whose function remains uncertain. Unmatched junction bases numbered 3, after V lost 4 bases and J lost 3 bases. The CDR3 runs to 15 residues. The DNA of the CDR3 is TGTGCCAGCAGCAGGGACAGGGGGATCAATCAGCCCCAGCATTTT. Protein sequence: CASSRDRGINQPQHF.

The V and J genes are TRBV2 and TRBJ2-2; 10 bases map to TRBD1. The CDR3 consists of 15 residues. Germline CDR1 and CDR2: SNHLY and FYNNEI. The V and J ends lost 6 bases and 4 bases, in that order; junction bases with no gene match: 5. As DNA, the CDR3 is TGTGCCAGCAGGGACGGGACAGGGGCCACCGGGGAGCTGTTTTTT. It specifies CASRDGTGATGELFF.

With respect to this clone: Germline is not matched at one junction end, which may reflect a read error. This chain links TRBV2 with TRBJ1-3; 10 nucleotides align to TRBD1. Germline V CDR1 and CDR2: SNHLY, FYNNEI. The CDR3 covers 14 residues. CDR3 in DNA: TGTGCCAGCAGTGATGAGGGACAGGGGAAACATCGGAATTTT. Encoded protein: CASSDEGQGKHRNF. The complete variable domain, with remaining parts taken from reference TRBV2 and TRBJ1-3, reads EPEVTQTPSHQVTQMGQEVILRCVPISNHLYFYWYRQILGQKVEFLVSFYNNEISEKSEIFDDQFSVERPDGSNFTLKIRSTKLEDSAMYFCASSDEGQGKHRNFGEGSWLTVV.

J is TRBJ1-1 and V is TRBV11-3; D might be TRBD1 (5 bases). Trimming took off 5 bases at V and 0 bases at J, with 10 bases between the two ends. Germline CDR1 reads SGHNT; CDR2 reads YENEEA. The CDR3 extends over 14 amino acids. In DNA, the CDR3 is TGTGCCAGCAGCCCACAGGTCATGAACACTGAAGCTTTCTTT. It codes for CASSPQVMNTEAFF.

This clone appeared a single time. V is TRBV7-6 and J is TRBJ2-2, with a possible D match to TRBD1 (5 bases). Trimming shortened V by 1 base and J by 0 bases, and 9 bases separated the two germline ends. CDR3 size: 16 residues. Germline values: CDR1 SGHVS, CDR2 FNYEAQ. The CDR3: CASSLGQTPNTGELFF. CDR3 bases: TGTGCCAGCAGCTTAGGACAGACCCCGAACACCGGGGAGCTGTTTTTT.

This rearrangement joins TRBV11-2 to TRBJ1-5; D is perhaps TRBD1 (6 bases). V was clipped by 4 bases and J by 4 bases, with 8 bases between them. The CDR3 extends over 13 amino acids. Germline CDR1 and CDR2: SGHAT and FQNNGV. DNA for the CDR3: TGTGCCAGCAGCTCAACAGGGAATCAGCCCCAGCATTTT. Translation: CASSSTGNQPQHF. The full variable domain, rest sourced from reference TRBV11-2 and TRBJ1-5, is EAGVAQSPRYKIIEKRQSVAFWCNPISGHATLYWYQQILGQGPKLLIQFQNNGVVDDSQLPKDRFSAERLKGVDSTLKIQPAKLEDSAVYLCASSSTGNQPQHFGDGTRLSIL.